This T cell receptor beta chain originates from a study of T cell responses to AZD1222 COVID-19 vaccine. Profiled with immunoSEQ multiplex PCR; TCRdb holds only in-frame clones, not every one. This repertoire shows roughly 160,000 clones, about 92% found once; its top ten account for around 4.5%. The CDR3 covers 14 residues. CDR1 and CDR2 from the germline V gene are KGHDR and SFDVKD. V trimming: 3 bases; J trimming: 4 bases; junction bases outside the gene matches: 4. Findings and limits, study-wide: The donor group comprised mostly white British people and more females; the analysis possibly underestimated clonal diversity. Reportedly, close to half of spike-specific TCRs are directed against unmutated variant regions. Just five or six AZD1222 recipients tested seropositive at baseline.

In regard to this clone: Its antigen is not known.

This chain connects TRBV24-1 to TRBJ1-2; 7 positions match TRBD1. Material: peripheral blood, obtained on day 0 of MenACWY control vaccination. This TCR was sampled from an adult in good health. The CDR3 sequence: CATSDGGQSYGYTF. CDR3 nucleotides: TGTGCCACCAGTGATGGGGGACAGAGCTATGGCTACACCTTC.